This T cell receptor (beta chain) was identified during a study of cytomegalovirus exposure and HLA in healthy donors. Overall study findings and caveats: TCR sequences were mostly rare, though some public TCRs occurred in many donors.

Concerning this clone itself: Its antigen is not known.

V trimming: 10 bases; J trimming: 4 bases; junction bases outside the gene matches: 10. Germline V gene lookup returns CDR1 SGHAT and CDR2 FQNNGV. The CDR3 covers 14 residues. Produced via immunoSEQ multiplex PCR; TCRdb's table is partial and in-frame only. The sample gives over 200,000 clones, 65% to 85% of which show up once; 11% to 15% is in the top ten. The rearrangement links TRBV11-2 to TRBJ2-1, with TRBD1 matching 7 bases. The sequence came from a young woman in good health and CMV-seropositive. Specimen: PBMCs. The CDR3 DNA reads as TGTGCCACCCTGGGACAGCCAGAATACAATGAGCAGTTCTTC. Translated, it gives CATLGQPEYNEQFF.